This T cell receptor (beta chain) was sequenced during a study of cytomegalovirus exposure and HLA in healthy donors. Study-wide results and caveats: Earlier analysis yielded a pattern in which most TCR beta V segments were productive about 87% or about 30% of the time.

On this clone itself: Its antigen remains unknown.

Germline lookup yields CDR1 MNHNS and CDR2 SASEGT. This CDR3 comprises 14 residues. The ends lost 6 bases at V and 3 bases at J; junction bases unmatched: 6. The PCR contained 60 Vbeta and 13 Jbeta primers. Sequencing used immunoSEQ multiplex PCR; TCRdb keeps in-frame clones, though not all of them. The sample yields roughly 200,000 clones, roughly 80% seen once. The receptor's source is a woman aged 30 to 39 in good health and CMV-seronegative. The rearrangement links TRBV6-1 to TRBJ1-2, with 8 bases aligning to TRBD1. Sample: PBMCs. The CDR3 is CASRYTGGDYGYTF. The DNA for the CDR3 is TGTGCCAGCAGATATACAGGGGGGGACTATGGCTACACCTTC.